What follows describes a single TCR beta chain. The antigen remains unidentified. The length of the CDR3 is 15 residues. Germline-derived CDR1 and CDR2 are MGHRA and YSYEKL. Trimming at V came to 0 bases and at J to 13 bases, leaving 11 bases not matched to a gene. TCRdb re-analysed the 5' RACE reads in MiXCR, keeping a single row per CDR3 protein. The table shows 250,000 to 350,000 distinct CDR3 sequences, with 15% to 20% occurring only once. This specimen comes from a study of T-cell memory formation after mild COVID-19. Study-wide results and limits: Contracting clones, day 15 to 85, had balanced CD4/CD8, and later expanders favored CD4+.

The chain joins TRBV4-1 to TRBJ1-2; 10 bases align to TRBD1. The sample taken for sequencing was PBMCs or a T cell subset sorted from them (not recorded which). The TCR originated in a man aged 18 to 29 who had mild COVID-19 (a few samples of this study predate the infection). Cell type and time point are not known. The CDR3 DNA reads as TGCGCCAGCAGCCAAGACCGACAGGGGGCTGTTAGGAGCACCTTC. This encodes CASSQDRQGAVRSTF.